This T cell receptor (beta chain) derives from a study of blood T cell repertoires in COVID-19. Study-level background: Samples came from the United States, Italy and Spain, spanning acute and convalescent COVID-19. T cells, B-cell-depleted T cells, or PBMCs provided the cDNA or gDNA that served as material.

In the authors' workflow: For nucleated cells, counts were estimated from reference gene primer amplification. Clones were sequenced by immunoSEQ multiplex PCR, and TCRdb holds only the in-frame ones, with some missing. Clonal size and the V and J genes are those of that table, whereas D and trimming came from the DNA. The table includes 50,000 to 75,000 clones, about 77% detected once. CDR3 length: 14 amino acids. With 2 bases removed from V and 7 bases from J, the gap between germline ends came to 12 bases. CDR1 and CDR2 from the germline V gene are MNHEY and SVGEGT. The sample was peripheral blood. The sequence was obtained from a man older than 75 with active or convalescent COVID-19. The rearrangement joins TRBV6-2 or TRBV6-3 to TRBJ1-5, with D possibly being TRBD1 (6 bases). CDR3 bases: TGTGCCAGCAGTTACCGACAGGTTGGCCAGCCCCAGCATTTT. Translating it yields CASSYRQVGQPQHF.